The 24 T cell receptor beta chains reported below all come from one sample, sequenced in a study of T cells after yellow fever vaccination. TCRdb fed the 5' RACE reads into MiXCR, producing one record per CDR3 protein. The table lists roughly 320,000 distinct CDR3 sequences, around 10% of them singletons. The specimen was CD4+ T cells sorted from PBMCs, collected 45 days after the yellow fever booster vaccination. The receptors derive from a man aged 18 to 29 who received the YFV17D yellow fever vaccine.

This clonotype was recorded at least ten times. Relative to the germline gene, one junction end is altered; a read error may explain this. The V gene is TRBV18, the J gene TRBJ2-7, with D perhaps TRBD1 or TRBD2 (5 bases each). The CDR3 is made up of 13 amino acids. Per the germline V gene, CDR1 is KGHSH and CDR2 is LQKENI. This CDR3 is CASSPGTAYEQYF. For the CDR3, the DNA is TGCGCCAGCAGCCCCGGGACGGCGTACGAGCAGTACTTC.

This clonotype was seen more than once but under ten times. The rearrangement links TRBV7-3 to TRBJ2-2; D gene ambiguous. V lost 2 bases, J lost 0 bases, and 7 bases lay in between. CDR3 length: 15 residues. CDR1 and CDR2 from the germline V gene are SGHTA and FQGTGA. CDR3 bases: TGTGCCAGCAGCTTACAGAATGCGAACACCGGGGAGCTGTTTTTT. Protein product: CASSLQNANTGELFF.

This clonotype came up many times. This chain links TRBV7-2 with TRBJ1-5, with D tentatively TRBD1 (5 bases). The germline V gene encodes CDR1 SGHTA and CDR2 FQGNSA. This CDR3 spans 15 amino acids. Trimming left V 7 bases short and J 7 bases short, with 20 bases between. The CDR3 sequence: CASTPRGGGEQPQHF. The CDR3 DNA sequence: TGTGCCAGCACTCCACGCGGCGGAGGGGAACAGCCCCAGCATTTT. The entire variable domain, with the rest obtained from reference TRBV7-2 and TRBJ1-5, is as follows: GAGVSQSPSNKVTEKGKDVELRCDPISGHTALYWYRQSLGQGLEFLIYFQGNSAPDKSGLPSDRFSAERTGGSVSTLTIQRTQQEDSAVYLCASTPRGGGEQPQHFGDGTRLSIL.

This clonotype came up many times. The gene calls are TRBV12-3 or TRBV12-4 and TRBJ2-5; 8 bases fit TRBD1. This CDR3 is 13 amino acids long. The V segment lost 6 bases and the J segment 4 bases; nucleotides outside the gene matches: 4. The CDR3 sequence is CASRLTGGETQYF. The CDR3 bases are TGTGCCAGCAGGTTAACAGGGGGAGAGACCCAGTACTTC.

The genes are TRBV2 and TRBJ2-1; 9 bases agree with TRBD2. V shed 2 bases and J 3 bases; nucleotides not matched to a gene: 2. Germline V gene lookup returns CDR1 SNHLY and CDR2 FYNNEI. The CDR3 has 15 residues. The CDR3 sequence: CASSETSGLYNEQFF. CDR3 nucleotides: TGTGCCAGCAGTGAAACTAGCGGGCTCTACAATGAGCAGTTCTTC.

The table lists this clonotype with a few counts. The chain joins TRBV18 to TRBJ1-4; D is uncertain. The germline gives CDR1 KGHSH, CDR2 LQKENI. The germline V and J ends were trimmed by 2 bases and 8 bases, with 9 bases remaining between them. The CDR3 is made up of 13 amino acids. In nucleotides, the CDR3 is TGTGCCAGCTCACCAGATAGGGAGGAAAAACTGTTTTTT. It translates to CASSPDREEKLFF.

The rearrangement joins TRBV5-1 to TRBJ2-6; 7 bases are shared with TRBD1. The V gene's germline CDR1 is SGHRS and CDR2 YFSETQ. The CDR3 covers 15 residues. J lost 4 bases, V lost 3 bases, and 4 bases had no gene match. The CDR3 sequence: CASSYQGVGANVLTF. The CDR3 DNA reads as TGCGCCAGCAGCTACCAGGGGGTCGGGGCCAACGTCCTGACTTTC.

The chain has TRBV9 and TRBJ2-3; D not certain. Trimming pared 0 bases from V and 0 bases from J, leaving 8 bases between. This CDR3 has 15 amino acids. CDR1 is SGDLS, CDR2 YYNGEE, per germline. CDR3 DNA sequence: TGTGCCAGCAGCGTAGCTGCGAGTAGCACAGATACGCAGTATTTT. This codes for CASSVAASSTDTQYF.

The chain has TRBV5-1 and TRBJ2-7, with D hard to call. Trimming pared 1 base from V and 5 bases from J, leaving 13 bases between. Germline CDR1 SGHRS, CDR2 YFSETQ. The CDR3 runs to 14 residues. The CDR3 DNA sequence: TGCGCCAGCAGCTTGTATCCGAATGGCGACGAGCAGTACTTC. It specifies CASSLYPNGDEQYF.

The V and J genes are TRBV5-1 and TRBJ1-1; D is unresolved. The V and J ends lost 0 bases and 3 bases respectively, with 12 bases between them. Germline loops: CDR1 SGHRS, CDR2 YFSETQ. CDR3 length: 15 residues. The CDR3 here is CASSLVRVFDTEAFF. CDR3 in DNA: TGCGCCAGCAGCTTGGTCCGGGTTTTTGACACTGAAGCTTTCTTT. Using reference TRBV5-1 and TRBJ1-1 for the parts outside the CDR3, the full variable domain is KAGVTQTPRYLIKTRGQQVTLSCSPISGHRSVSWYQQTPGQGLQFLFEYFSETQRNKGNFPGRFSGRQFSNSRSEMNVSTLELGDSALYLCASSLVRVFDTEAFFGQGTRLTVV.

The sample holds many counts of this clonotype. The J gene is TRBJ2-1, the V gene TRBV7-2; unclear D gene. Germline V lookup: CDR1 SGHTA, CDR2 FQGNSA. The CDR3 runs 14 residues. Trimming left V 4 bases short and J 4 bases short, with 11 bases between. The CDR3 sequence is CASSSSPEYNEQFF. The CDR3 coding sequence is TGTGCCAGCAGCTCGAGCCCGGAGTACAATGAGCAGTTCTTC.

The gene calls are TRBV7-2 and TRBJ2-2; TRBD1 matches at 9 bases. After removal of 2 bases from V and 3 bases from J, the junction contained 7 bases not matched to a gene. CDR3 length: 17 amino acids. Germline V gene lookup returns CDR1 SGHTA and CDR2 FQGNSA. The CDR3 loop is CASSLSRTGVDTGELFF. The CDR3 DNA reads as TGTGCCAGCAGCTTATCTCGGACAGGGGTGGACACCGGGGAGCTGTTTTTT.

This clonotype has more than one count but fewer than ten. The chain carries TRBV10-3 and TRBJ2-1, with 8 bases identical to TRBD2. The CDR3 is 14 residues long. The V gene's germline CDR1 is ENHRY and CDR2 SYGVKD. J lost 7 bases, V lost 8 bases, and 10 bases had no gene match. As DNA, the CDR3 is TGTGCCATCGCCCCCGGGGGGGCGCGTAATGAGCAGTTCTTC. Protein product: CAIAPGGARNEQFF.

The J gene is TRBJ2-2, the V gene TRBV11-3; maybe TRBD1 (5 bases). The CDR3 extends over 14 amino acids. CDR1 is SGHNT, CDR2 YENEEA, per germline. V shed 3 bases and J shed 2 bases, with 7 bases lying between them. CDR3 sequence: CASSLDINTGELFF. CDR3 nucleotide sequence: TGTGCCAGCAGCTTGGACATCAACACCGGGGAGCTGTTTTTT. Complete variable domain (other parts from reference TRBV11-3 and TRBJ2-2): EAGVVQSPRYKIIEKKQPVAFWCNPISGHNTLYWYLQNLGQGPELLIRYENEEAVDDSQLPKDRFSAERLKGVDSTLKIQPAELGDSAVYLCASSLDINTGELFFGEGSRLTVL.

This clonotype appeared a few times. The genes are TRBV10-3 and TRBJ2-3; 9 nucleotides align to TRBD2. Germline CDR1 reads ENHRY; CDR2 reads SYGVKD. Trimming at V came to 3 bases and at J to 4 bases, leaving 5 bases not matched to a gene. CDR3 size: 15 residues. The CDR3: CAISEGRGGPDTQYF. CDR3 bases: TGTGCCATCAGTGAAGGGCGGGGGGGCCCAGATACGCAGTATTTT.

This clonotype was seen only a few times. J is TRBJ1-4 and V is TRBV21-1; whether TRBD1, the table's D call, matches the DNA was not checked. TRBV21-1 is labeled a pseudogene. The CDR3 is made up of 16 amino acids. In nucleotides, the CDR3 is TGTGCCAGCAGCAAAGTACAGGGGGATAGCGATGAAAAACTGTTTTTT. Translating gives CASSKVQGDSDEKLFF.

There are a few counts of this clonotype. The V and J genes are TRBV2 and TRBJ1-1; D gene unclear. The CDR3 consists of 13 residues. V shed 7 bases and J shed 0 bases, with 9 bases lying between them. Per the germline V gene, CDR1 is SNHLY and CDR2 is FYNNEI. This CDR3 reads CASMRDMNTEAFF. CDR3 nucleotide sequence: TGTGCCAGCATGAGAGACATGAACACTGAAGCTTTCTTT.

The chain joins TRBV6-1 to TRBJ1-2, with D unresolved. Per the germline V gene, CDR1 is MNHNS and CDR2 is SASEGT. This CDR3 spans 15 amino acids. Trimming pared 2 bases from V and 5 bases from J, leaving 15 bases between. CDR3 bases: TGTGCCAGCAGTGAAAATGCTGGACGGATTTATGGCTACACCTTC. This gives the protein CASSENAGRIYGYTF.

This clonotype was seen many times. This CDR3 is CASSLELVAYYGYTF. CDR3 bases: TGTGCCAGCAGCTTAGAGTTGGTGGCCTACTATGGCTACACCTTC. The rearrangement joins TRBV7-9 to TRBJ1-2; D gene ambiguous. CDR1 and CDR2 from the germline V gene are SEHNR and FQNEAQ (reference sequence). V was shortened by 1 base and J by 3 bases, with 12 bases between the two germline ends. The CDR3 sequence is 15 residues long.

This clonotype was seen at least ten times. V gene TRBV20-1 combines with J gene TRBJ2-7, with D possibly matching TRBD2 (6 bases). CDR3 length: 12 residues. CDR1 and CDR2 (germline): DFQATT, SNEGSKA (reference sequence). V was clipped by 2 bases and J by 3 bases, with 8 bases between them. As DNA, the CDR3 is TGCAGTGCTAGATTGGACTACTACGAGCAGTACTTC. This codes for CSARLDYYEQYF.

This chain links TRBV12-3 or TRBV12-4 with TRBJ2-3, with 9 bases matching TRBD2. V shed 5 bases and J 4 bases; nucleotides not matched to a gene: 10. This CDR3 spans 16 amino acids. CDR3 bases: TGTGCCAGCAGTCGCGACCGAGCGGGGGGAGCAGATACGCAGTATTTT. Its translation is CASSRDRAGGADTQYF.

J is TRBJ1-1 and V is TRBV9; no clear D. The germline V gene has CDR1 SGDLS and CDR2 YYNGEE. This CDR3 is 14 amino acids long. V was cut by 0 bases and J by 1 base, with 7 bases left in between. Here the CDR3 DNA reads TGTGCCAGCAGCGTAGGTGCCCGGAACACTGAAGCTTTCTTT. This codes for CASSVGARNTEAFF.

This clonotype occurred a few times. V gene TRBV7-3 combines with J gene TRBJ1-4, with D unclear. Looked up from germline, CDR1 is SGHTA and CDR2 is FQGTGA. The CDR3 spans 11 residues. The V end lost 9 bases, the J end lost 4 bases, and 6 bases lay between the germline ends. The CDR3 coding sequence is TGTGCCAGGACGCATAATGAAAAACTGTTTTTT. It is translated as CARTHNEKLFF.

This clonotype came up a few times. The chain uses TRBV29-1 and TRBJ2-5; maybe TRBD2 (5 bases). Trimming left V 7 bases short and J 4 bases short, with 22 bases between. Germline loops: CDR1 SQVTM, CDR2 ANQGSEA. This CDR3 has 15 amino acids. The CDR3 coding sequence is TGCAGCGGGAAGACTGCCCCGGGATCTCCAGAGACCCAGTACTTC. This gives the protein CSGKTAPGSPETQYF. The variable domain in full, with the rest retrieved from reference TRBV29-1 and TRBJ2-5, is SAVISQKPSRDICQRGTSLTIQCQVDSQVTMMFWYRQQPGQSLTLIATANQGSEATYESGFVIDKFPISRPNLTFSTLTVSNMSPEDSSIYLCSGKTAPGSPETQYFGPGTRLLVL.